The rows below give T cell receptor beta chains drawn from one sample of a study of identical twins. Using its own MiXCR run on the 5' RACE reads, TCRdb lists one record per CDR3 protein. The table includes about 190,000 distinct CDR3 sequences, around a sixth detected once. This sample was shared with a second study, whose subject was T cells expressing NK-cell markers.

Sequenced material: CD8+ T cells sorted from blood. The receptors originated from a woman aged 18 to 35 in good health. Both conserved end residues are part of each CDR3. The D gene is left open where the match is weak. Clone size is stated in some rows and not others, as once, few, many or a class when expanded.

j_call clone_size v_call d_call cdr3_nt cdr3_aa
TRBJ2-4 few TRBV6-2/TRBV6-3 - TGTGCCAGCAGTTACTCGACCCGCTACGTAAACATTCAGTACTTC CASSYSTRYVNIQYF
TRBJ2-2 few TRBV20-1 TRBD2 TGCAGTGCTAGAGGGGCCTTTGGGCTAGCGGGAGGGACCAACGGGGAGCTGTTTTTT CSARGAFGLAGGTNGELFF
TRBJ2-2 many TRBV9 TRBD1 TGTGCCAGCAGCGTAGGGACCGGGACAGTCAACACCGGGGAGCTGTTTTTT CASSVGTGTVNTGELFF
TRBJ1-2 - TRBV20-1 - TGCAGTGCTAGAGATCGTAGCAGGGTCTATGGCTACACCTTC CSARDRSRVYGYTF
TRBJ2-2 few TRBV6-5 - TGTGCCAGCAGCGACATTACCGGGGAGCTGTTTTTT CASSDITGELFF
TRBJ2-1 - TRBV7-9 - TGTGCCAGCAGCTTATCCAAAAGCGATGAGCAGTTCTTC CASSLSKSDEQFF
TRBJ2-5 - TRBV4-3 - TGCGCCAGCAGCCAAAGAGCCAAGATGATGCAAGAGACCCAGTACTTC CASSQRAKMMQETQYF
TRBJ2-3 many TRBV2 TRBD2 TGTGCCAGCCGGGGGGGGCTGGATACGCAGTATTTT CASRGGLDTQYF
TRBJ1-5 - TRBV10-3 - TGTGCCATCAGTGAAGAGGCAGCTTATAGCAATCAGCCCCAGCATTTT CAISEEAAYSNQPQHF
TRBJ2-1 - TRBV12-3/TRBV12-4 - TGTGCCAGCAGCGACCGGGACTCTCAGTTCTTC CASSDRDSQFF
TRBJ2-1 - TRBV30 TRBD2 TGTGCCTGGAGTAGCGGGATCTACAATGAGCAGTTCTTC CAWSSGIYNEQFF
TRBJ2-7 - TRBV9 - TGTGCCAGCAGTGACGGGGTTGGTGAGCAGTACTTC CASSDGVGEQYF
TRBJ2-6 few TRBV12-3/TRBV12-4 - TGTGCCAACCTAGGACCCGACTCTGGGGCCAACGTCCTGACTTTC CANLGPDSGANVLTF
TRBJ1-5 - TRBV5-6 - TGTGCCAGCAGCTTGCCCCCCGGGCCCCAGCATTTT CASSLPPGPQHF
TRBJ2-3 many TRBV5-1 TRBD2 TGCGCCAGCAGCTTGAGGGGCCCAGCGGGAGTTCCCGGTGGAGATACGCAGTATTTT CASSLRGPAGVPGGDTQYF
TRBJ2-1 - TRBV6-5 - TGTGCCAGCAGTTACCACGCAGCCCTCAATGAGCAGTTCTTC CASSYHAALNEQFF
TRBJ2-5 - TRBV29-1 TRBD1 TGCAGCGTTGTACAGGGGGCAAGGGAGACCCAGTACTTC CSVVQGARETQYF
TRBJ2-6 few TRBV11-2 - TGTGCCAGCAGCTCTGGGGAGGATTGGAGAACCAACGTCCTGACTTTC CASSSGEDWRTNVLTF
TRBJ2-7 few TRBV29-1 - TGCAGCGTTGAAGCGGGCGGCCCGCAGTACTTC CSVEAGGPQYF
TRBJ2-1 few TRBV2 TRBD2 TGTGCCACCCTAGCGTACCGGACTAGCGGGGCGCTTAGTGAGCAGTTCTTC CATLAYRTSGALSEQFF
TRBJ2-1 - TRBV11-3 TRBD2 TGTGCCAGCAGTAAAACACGGACTAGCCATGGGGGTGAGCAGTTCTTC CASSKTRTSHGGEQFF
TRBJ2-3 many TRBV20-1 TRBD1 TGCAGTGCTAGATCCGGGGACAGGGACACAGATACGCAGTATTTT CSARSGDRDTDTQYF
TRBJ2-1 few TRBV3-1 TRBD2 TGTGCCAGCAGGAGCGGGGGGGGTATCTACAATGAGCAGTTCTTC CASRSGGGIYNEQFF
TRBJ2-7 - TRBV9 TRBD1 TGTGCCAGCAGCGTAGGGACAGGACCCTACGAGCAGTACTTC CASSVGTGPYEQYF
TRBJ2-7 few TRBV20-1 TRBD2 TGCAGTGCTAGGGGACTAGCGGGACAAGCCTACGAGCAGTACTTC CSARGLAGQAYEQYF
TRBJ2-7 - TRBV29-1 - TGCAGCGTTGACGATGCCTACGAGCAGTACTTC CSVDDAYEQYF
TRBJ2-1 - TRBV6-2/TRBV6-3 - TGTGCCAGCACCGATTTTTACAATGAGCAGTTCTTC CASTDFYNEQFF
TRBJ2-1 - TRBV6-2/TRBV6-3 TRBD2 TGTGCCAGCAGTACACCGGGACTAGCGGAGACCTACAATGAGCAGTTCTTC CASSTPGLAETYNEQFF
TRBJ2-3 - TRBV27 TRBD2 TGTGCCAGCAGTTTTAGGCCTAGCGGGAGTGCAGATACGCAGTATTTT CASSFRPSGSADTQYF
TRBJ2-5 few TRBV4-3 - TGCGCCAGCAGCCAAGACCCTCGGGAGACCCAGTACTTC CASSQDPRETQYF
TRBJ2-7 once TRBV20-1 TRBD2 TGCAGTGCTAGAGATTGGGGAGGGTACTCCTACGAGCAGTACTTC CSARDWGGYSYEQYF
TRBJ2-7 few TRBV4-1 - TGCGCCAGCAGCACGGAGGAACTAGCCTACGAGCAGTACTTC CASSTEELAYEQYF
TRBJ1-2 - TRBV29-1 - TGCAGCGTTGCTAACTATGGCTACACCTTC CSVANYGYTF
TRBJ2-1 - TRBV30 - TGTGCCTGGAGTGTATTCCGTGTGGAGGAGCAGTTCTTC CAWSVFRVEEQFF
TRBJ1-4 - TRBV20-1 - TGCAGTGCTAGAGATTCAAAGGGAGCGGGTGAAAAACTGTTTTTT CSARDSKGAGEKLFF
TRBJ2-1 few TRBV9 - TGTGCCAGCAGCGAACAGGGAGGTGAGCAGTTCTTC CASSEQGGEQFF
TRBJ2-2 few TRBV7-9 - TGTGCCAGCAGCTTGGTGGTAGCCGGTACCGGGGAGCTGTTTTTT CASSLVVAGTGELFF
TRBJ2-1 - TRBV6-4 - TGTGCCAGCAGTGAAGACAGCTCCTACAATGAGCAGTTCTTC CASSEDSSYNEQFF
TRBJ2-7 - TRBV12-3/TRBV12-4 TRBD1 TGTGCCAGCAGTTTCAGTCAGGGGGTCGACGAGCAGTACTTC CASSFSQGVDEQYF
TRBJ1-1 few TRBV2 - TGTGCCAGCAGTGGAAGGAAAGAAGCTTTCTTT CASSGRKEAFF
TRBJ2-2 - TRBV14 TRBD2 TGTGCCAGCAGCCAAGATCTGCTAGCGGGAACCGGGGAGCTGTTTTTT CASSQDLLAGTGELFF
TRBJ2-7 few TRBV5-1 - TGCGCCAGCAGCCCCAGGGGCCGTCGGTCATACGAGCAGTACTTC CASSPRGRRSYEQYF
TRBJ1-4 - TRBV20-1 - TGCAGCGCCGCGCATTCCCCAGCCATCGTCGAAAAACTGTTTTTT CSAAHSPAIVEKLFF
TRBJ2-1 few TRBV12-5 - TGTGCTAGTGGTTTGGTACCCGGGGGAAGCTCCTACAATGAGCAGTTCTTC CASGLVPGGSSYNEQFF
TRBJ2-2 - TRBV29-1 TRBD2 TGCAGCGTTGATGCGGGGGCCGGGGAGCTGTTTTTT CSVDAGAGELFF
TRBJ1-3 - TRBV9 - TGTGCCAGCAGCGGGCAGAGGAACACCATATATTTT CASSGQRNTIYF
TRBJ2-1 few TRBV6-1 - TGTGCCAGCAGCCGCGCGAACAGGAGGGCCTACAATGAGCAGTTCTTC CASSRANRRAYNEQFF
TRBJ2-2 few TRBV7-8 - TGTGCCAGCAGCTTTCCTTCGGGGGCGTCCACCGGGGAGCTGTTTTTT CASSFPSGASTGELFF